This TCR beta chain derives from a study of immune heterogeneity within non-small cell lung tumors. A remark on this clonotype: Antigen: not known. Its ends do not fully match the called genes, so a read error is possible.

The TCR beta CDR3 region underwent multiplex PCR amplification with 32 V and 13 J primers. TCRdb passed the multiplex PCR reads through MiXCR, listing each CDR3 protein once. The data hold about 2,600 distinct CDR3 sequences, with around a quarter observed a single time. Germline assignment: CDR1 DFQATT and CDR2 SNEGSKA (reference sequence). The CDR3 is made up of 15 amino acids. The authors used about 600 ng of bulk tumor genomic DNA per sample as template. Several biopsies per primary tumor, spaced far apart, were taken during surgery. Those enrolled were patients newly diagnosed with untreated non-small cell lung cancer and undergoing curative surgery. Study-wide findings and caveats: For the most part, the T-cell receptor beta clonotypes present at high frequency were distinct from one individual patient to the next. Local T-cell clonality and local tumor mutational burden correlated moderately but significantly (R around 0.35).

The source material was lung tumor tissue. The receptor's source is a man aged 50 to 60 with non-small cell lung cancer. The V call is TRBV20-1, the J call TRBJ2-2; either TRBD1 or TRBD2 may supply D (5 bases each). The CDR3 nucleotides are TGCAGCCGCTACGGGTTAGGGGAAGGGCACCGGGGAGCTGTTTTT. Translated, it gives CSRYGLGEGHRGAVF.